Listed here are 32 T cell receptor beta chains from one sample, sequenced in a study of T cell responses to AZD1222 COVID-19 vaccine. Repertoires were generated with immunoSEQ multiplex PCR, while TCRdb's copy carries only in-frame clones and drops some. Altogether roughly 150,000 clones are present, more than 85% being singletons, with the ten largest covering 4.4%. The sample was peripheral blood, taken on day 0 of AZD1222 vaccination. These receptors were taken from an adult in good health.

This chain connects TRBV21-1 to TRBJ2-5; the D call TRBD2 from the table was never checked on the DNA. TRBV21-1 is listed as a pseudogene. CDR3 size: 15 residues. CDR3: CASSRRTSGRGTQYF. CDR3 DNA: TGTGCCAGCAGCCGACGGACTAGCGGGAGGGGGACCCAGTACTTC.

This chain uses TRBV25-1 with TRBJ2-1; D is perhaps TRBD2 (5 bases). The CDR3 runs to 14 residues. Germline V lookup: CDR1 MGHDK, CDR2 SYGVNS. Deletions cut 10 bases from V and 0 bases from J, with 13 bases between. The CDR3: CATRLAGSYNEQFF. CDR3 nucleotide sequence: TGTGCCACCCGCCTGGCGGGCTCCTACAATGAGCAGTTCTTC. Complete variable domain (other parts from reference TRBV25-1 and TRBJ2-1): EADIYQTPRYLVIGTGKKITLECSQTMGHDKMYWYQQDPGMELHLIHYSYGVNSTEKGDLSSESTVSRIRTEHFPLTLESARPSHTSQYLCATRLAGSYNEQFFGPGTRLTVL.

The chain uses TRBV4-1 and TRBJ1-2; possibly TRBD1 for D (6 bases). CDR1 is MGHRA, CDR2 YSYEKL, per germline. The germline V and J ends were trimmed by 2 bases and 4 bases, with 8 bases remaining between them. This CDR3 has 13 residues. CDR3: CASSQPGAYGYTF. DNA for the CDR3: TGCGCCAGCAGCCAACCAGGGGCCTATGGCTACACCTTC.

J is TRBJ2-5 and V is TRBV5-1; 7 bases are a match to TRBD2. Germline CDR1 SGHRS, CDR2 YFSETQ. This CDR3 region has 14 residues. J lost 3 bases, V lost 0 bases, and 2 bases had no gene match. CDR3 in DNA: TGCGCCAGCAGCTTGGCACGGGGGGAAGAGACCCAGTACTTC. Amino acid sequence: CASSLARGEETQYF. Variable domain in full (rest from reference TRBV5-1 and TRBJ2-5): KAGVTQTPRYLIKTRGQQVTLSCSPISGHRSVSWYQQTPGQGLQFLFEYFSETQRNKGNFPGRFSGRQFSNSRSEMNVSTLELGDSALYLCASSLARGEETQYFGPGTRLLVL.

The chain couples TRBV10-2 to TRBJ1-1; weak D call: TRBD1 (5 bases). Germline-derived CDR1 and CDR2 are WSHSY and SAAADI. V was pared by 2 bases and J by 8 bases, with 18 bases between. This CDR3 is built from 15 residues. CDR3: CASSERYGGTAEAFF. The CDR3 DNA follows: TGCGCCAGCAGTGAGCGTTATGGGGGGACGGCGGAAGCTTTCTTT.

The chain joins TRBV11-1 to TRBJ1-2, with D perhaps TRBD1 (6 bases). CDR1 is SGHAT and CDR2 is FQDESV in the germline V gene (reference sequence). The CDR3 is 13 residues long. The germline V and J ends were trimmed by 3 bases and 4 bases, with 9 bases remaining between them. CDR3 sequence reads: CASSLDSRYGYTF. The CDR3 bases are TGTGCCAGCAGCTTGGACAGTCGCTATGGCTACACCTTC.

This clone was counted a single time. The V and J genes are TRBV9 and TRBJ2-3; TRBD2 agrees at 10 bases. Germline V lookup: CDR1 SGDLS, CDR2 YYNGEE. V was clipped by 3 bases and J by 0 bases; unmatched bases: 7. This CDR3 is 17 amino acids long. CDR3 loop: CASSGLKTSGSTDTQYF. The DNA of the CDR3 is TGTGCCAGCAGCGGGTTAAAGACTAGCGGGAGCACAGATACGCAGTATTTT.

The rearrangement uses TRBV19 and TRBJ2-7, with D perhaps TRBD1 (6 bases). CDR1 and CDR2 from the germline V gene are LNHDA and SQIVND (reference sequence). V lost 5 bases to trimming and J lost 3 bases, with 8 bases between them. The CDR3 is 12 residues long. The CDR3 DNA is TGTGCCAGTAGTCGGACAGTCTACGAGCAGTACTTC. This encodes CASSRTVYEQYF.

This chain joins TRBV9 and TRBJ2-1; D is undetermined. V lost 0 bases, J lost 9 bases, and 10 bases lay in between. CDR1 is SGDLS, CDR2 YYNGEE, per germline. This CDR3 has 13 amino acids. This CDR3 reads CASSVDQVGEQFF. The CDR3 DNA is TGTGCCAGCAGCGTAGATCAAGTCGGTGAGCAGTTCTTC.

V and J are TRBV5-4 and TRBJ2-7; D may be TRBD1 (5 bases). Germline V gene data show CDR1 as SGHNT and CDR2 as YYREEE (reference sequence). The CDR3 loop spans 12 amino acids. V lost 4 bases, J lost 4 bases, and 9 bases lay in between. CDR3: CASSPTGYEQYF. In nucleotides, the CDR3 is TGTGCCAGCAGCCCCACAGGATACGAGCAGTACTTC. Full variable domain (missing parts from reference TRBV5-4 and TRBJ2-7): ETGVTQSPTHLIKTRGQQVTLRCSSQSGHNTVSWYQQALGQGPQFIFQYYREEENGRGNFPPRFSGLQFPNYSSELNVNALELDDSALYLCASSPTGYEQYFGPGTRLTVT.

The chain joins TRBV11-1 to TRBJ2-7; D is uncertain. V shed 2 bases and J shed 3 bases, with 14 bases lying between them. Per the germline V gene, CDR1 is SGHAT and CDR2 is FQDESV (reference sequence). The CDR3 totals 15 residues. The CDR3 sequence is CASSLTAQASYEQYF. CDR3 coding DNA: TGTGCCAGCAGCTTAACAGCCCAAGCCAGCTACGAGCAGTACTTC.

This sequence joins TRBV13 and TRBJ2-7; D is possibly TRBD2 (5 bases). V was shortened by 5 bases and J by 0 bases, with 14 bases between the two germline ends. This CDR3 region has 15 residues. The germline V gene encodes CDR1 PRHDT and CDR2 FYEKMQ (reference sequence). The CDR3 region is CASSPAAEDSYEQYF. The CDR3 DNA reads TGTGCCAGCAGCCCAGCAGCGGAGGACTCCTACGAGCAGTACTTC.

In this sample, this clone turned up once. The chain is built from TRBV27 and TRBJ2-7, with D hard to call. V was cut by 0 bases and J by 2 bases, with 17 bases left in between. CDR1 is MNHEY and CDR2 is SMNVEV in the germline V gene (reference sequence). The CDR3 totals 17 residues. The CDR3 reads CASSLSLGRQPAYEQYF. The CDR3 bases are TGTGCCAGCAGTTTATCCCTCGGCAGGCAGCCGGCCTACGAGCAGTACTTC.

The table lists this clone with a count of one. The J gene is TRBJ1-1, the V gene TRBV5-4; D gene ambiguous. This CDR3 region has 14 residues. The germline CDR1 and CDR2 sequences are SGHNT and YYREEE (reference sequence). V was pared by 4 bases and J by 3 bases, with 13 bases between. The CDR3 protein is CASSVLEEDTEAFF. The CDR3 coding sequence is TGTGCCAGCAGCGTCCTCGAGGAAGACACTGAAGCTTTCTTT.

The chain links TRBV5-1 to TRBJ2-3, with a tentative D call TRBD2 (6 bases). Trimming took off 4 bases at V and 2 bases at J, with 14 bases between the two ends. CDR3 size: 15 residues. Germline V CDR1 and CDR2: SGHRS, YFSETQ. The CDR3 region has the DNA TGCGCCAGCAGCGCGGGGACGCTGGACACAGATACGCAGTATTTT. This sequence encodes CASSAGTLDTDTQYF.

V and J are TRBV10-3 and TRBJ1-2, with 10 nucleotides matching TRBD1. The V segment lost 6 bases and the J segment 4 bases; nucleotides outside the gene matches: 5. The CDR3 length is 14 residues. The germline CDR1 and CDR2 sequences are ENHRY and SYGVKD. The CDR3: CAISRDRGSYGYTF. CDR3 coding DNA: TGTGCCATCAGCCGGGACAGGGGATCCTATGGCTACACCTTC.

This clone was seen a single time. The chain is built from TRBV5-8 and TRBJ2-1; D is possibly TRBD2 (6 bases). Trimming pared 5 bases from V and 0 bases from J, leaving 15 bases between. This CDR3 is built from 16 residues. Germline CDR1 is SGHTS and CDR2 is YDEGEE. The CDR3 DNA follows: TGTGCCAGCAGGGTGGCGGGAAGGACCTCCTACAATGAGCAGTTCTTC. It codes for CASRVAGRTSYNEQFF.

The genes are TRBV27 and TRBJ1-2; the D is unclear. Germline lookup yields CDR1 MNHEY and CDR2 SMNVEV (reference sequence). There are 11 residues in the CDR3. V lost 4 bases and J lost 6, with 6 bases in between. DNA of the CDR3: TGTGCCAGCAGTTCTCGAGATGGCTACACCTTC. This sequence encodes CASSSRDGYTF.

The chain is built from TRBV28 and TRBJ1-1; D gene unclear. Germline assignment: CDR1 MDHEN and CDR2 SYDVKM. V was shortened by 3 bases and J by 5 bases, with 4 bases between the two germline ends. The CDR3 totals 11 residues. The CDR3 region is CASSFRTEAFF. The CDR3 DNA reads TGTGCCAGCAGTTTCCGTACTGAAGCTTTCTTT.

This chain uses TRBV19 with TRBJ2-5; TRBD1 agrees at 11 bases. The junction had 5 bases not matched to a gene; V was cut back by 6 bases and J by 5 bases. There are 14 residues in the CDR3. Germline V gene sequence: CDR1 LNHDA, CDR2 SQIVND (reference sequence). Here the CDR3 DNA reads TGTGCCAGTAGAGGACAGGGGGCGCAGGAGACCCAGTACTTC. Translation: CASRGQGAQETQYF.

The rearrangement links TRBV28 to TRBJ1-1; maybe TRBD1 (5 bases). The V and J ends lost 4 bases and 6 bases respectively, with 6 bases between them. Germline loops: CDR1 MDHEN, CDR2 SYDVKM. CDR3 length equals 11 residues. For the CDR3, the DNA is TGTGCCAGCAGTTGGGGGGCTGAAGCTTTCTTT. It codes for CASSWGAEAFF.

This clone has just a few counts. The V call is TRBV5-5, the J call TRBJ2-2, with a possible D match to TRBD1 (6 bases). This CDR3 is 17 amino acids long. Germline V CDR1 and CDR2: SGHKS, YYEKEE (reference sequence). Deletions cut 3 bases from V and 1 base from J, with 16 bases between. As DNA, the CDR3 is TGTGCCAGCAGCTCTTTCCAGGGGATAGGGAACACCGGGGAGCTGTTTTTT. Translation: CASSSFQGIGNTGELFF.

This chain connects TRBV11-3 to TRBJ2-2; 8 bases are a match to TRBD1. Unmatched junction bases numbered 4, after V lost 3 bases and J lost 7 bases. From germline, CDR1 is SGHNT and CDR2 YENEEA. The length of the CDR3 is 14 residues. CDR3 nucleotide sequence: TGTGCCAGCAGCTTTGGACAGGGAGGCGGGGAGCTGTTTTTT. As protein: CASSFGQGGGELFF.

This clone was recorded only once. This chain links TRBV3-1 (or the pseudogene TRBV3-2) with TRBJ1-6, with D perhaps matching TRBD1 (6 bases). The germline CDR1 and CDR2 sequences are LGHDT and YNNKEL (reference sequence). CDR3 length: 14 amino acids. V lost 6 bases to trimming and J lost 8 bases, with 14 bases between them. CDR3 sequence (DNA): TGTGCCAGCAGTGCACAGGGAACCGATTCACCCCTCCACTTT. It encodes CASSAQGTDSPLHF.

The chain carries TRBV19 and TRBJ2-1; 7 bases line up with TRBD2. Germline V CDR1 and CDR2: LNHDA, SQIVND (reference sequence). V trimming: 5 bases; J trimming: 9 bases; junction bases outside the gene matches: 16. The CDR3 covers 16 residues. The CDR3 DNA reads TGTGCCAGTAGTCTATTTGGGACTATGGGTTCTAGTGAGCAGTTCTTC. This translates into CASSLFGTMGSSEQFF.

This chain connects TRBV6-1 to TRBJ2-3; TRBD2 matches 7 bases. The CDR3 is 13 amino acids. V lost 8 bases, J lost 7 bases, and 9 bases stayed unmatched. Germline V gene lookup returns CDR1 MNHNS and CDR2 SASEGT. CDR3 residues: CASHGGSAHTQYF. CDR3 DNA sequence: TGTGCCAGCCACGGCGGGAGTGCGCATACGCAGTATTTT.

The chain has TRBV7-6 and TRBJ2-7, with D perhaps assigned TRBD1 or TRBD2 (6 bases each). Germline CDR1 and CDR2: SGHVS and FNYEAQ. The V end lost 5 bases, the J end lost 6 bases, and 29 bases lay between the germline ends. The CDR3 totals 18 residues. The CDR3 DNA sequence: TGTGCCAGCAGCCCAGGGAAGGGGGGACCTCAGGGGTATGGCGAGCAGTACTTC. Its translation: CASSPGKGGPQGYGEQYF.

V is TRBV10-3 and J is TRBJ2-7; either TRBD1 or TRBD2 may fit D (5 bases each). Trimming stripped 4 bases from V and 3 bases from J, with 10 bases between. The CDR3 consists of 13 residues. Germline assignment: CDR1 ENHRY and CDR2 SYGVKD. The CDR3, as DNA: TGTGCCATCAGTGGCCGGGACGACTACGAGCAGTACTTC. Its translation: CAISGRDDYEQYF.

This chain joins TRBV9 and TRBJ2-4, with a possible D match to TRBD2 (6 bases). Germline CDR1 reads SGDLS; CDR2 reads YYNGEE. The V end lost 3 bases, the J end lost 8 bases, and 15 bases lay between the germline ends. This CDR3 contains 14 residues. This CDR3 reads CASSADGPGDIQYF. Here the CDR3 DNA reads TGTGCCAGCAGCGCGGACGGCCCGGGGGACATTCAGTACTTC.

The genes are TRBV5-1 and TRBJ1-2; 7 bases are shared with TRBD1. V lost 4 bases, J lost 2 bases, and 8 bases stayed unmatched. The CDR3 sequence is 15 residues long. CDR1 is SGHRS, CDR2 YFSETQ, per germline. The CDR3 bases are TGCGCCAGCAGCCCCTCTTTGACAGGGAACTATGGCTACACCTTC. Its translation is CASSPSLTGNYGYTF.

This clone was observed once. The chain is built from TRBV11-2 and TRBJ1-3; maybe TRBD1 (6 bases). Deletions cut 1 base from V and 1 base from J, with 8 bases between. Germline V CDR1 and CDR2: SGHAT, FQNNGV. There are 15 residues in the CDR3. CDR3 amino acids: CASSLGTGSGNTIYF. CDR3 DNA sequence: TGTGCCAGCAGCTTAGGAACAGGGTCTGGAAACACCATATATTTT.

The rearrangement uses TRBV5-1 and TRBJ1-1; D is possibly TRBD1 (5 bases). CDR1 is SGHRS and CDR2 is YFSETQ in the germline V gene. The ends were cut back, 1 base at V and 3 bases at J, with 10 bases in the middle. There are 14 residues in the CDR3. The CDR3 loop reads CASSLLGGDTEAFF. CDR3 DNA sequence: TGCGCCAGCAGCTTGTTGGGAGGGGACACTGAAGCTTTCTTT.